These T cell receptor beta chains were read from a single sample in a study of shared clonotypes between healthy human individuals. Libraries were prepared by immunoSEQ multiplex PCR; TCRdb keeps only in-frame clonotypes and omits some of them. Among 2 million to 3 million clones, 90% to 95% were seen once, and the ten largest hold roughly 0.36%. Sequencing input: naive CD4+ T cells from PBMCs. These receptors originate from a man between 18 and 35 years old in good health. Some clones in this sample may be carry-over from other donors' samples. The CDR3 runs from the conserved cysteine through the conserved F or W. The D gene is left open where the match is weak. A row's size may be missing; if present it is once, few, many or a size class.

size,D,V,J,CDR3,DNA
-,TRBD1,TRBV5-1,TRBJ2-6,CASSWTGGIKANVLTF,TGCGCCAGCAGCTGGACAGGGGGTATTAAGGCCAACGTCCTGACTTTC
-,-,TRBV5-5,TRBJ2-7,CASSVGPNSIMSYEQYF,TGTGCCAGCAGTGTTGGACCGAATTCGATTATGTCCTACGAGCAGTACTTC
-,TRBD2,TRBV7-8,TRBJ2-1,CASSPWTRYNEQFF,TGTGCCAGCAGCCCCTGGACTAGATACAATGAGCAGTTCTTC
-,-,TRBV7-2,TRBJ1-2,CASSLESLSGLLKGGYTF,TGTGCCAGCAGCTTAGAGAGTCTGAGCGGACTACTCAAAGGCGGCTACACCTTC
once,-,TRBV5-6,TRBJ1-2,CASSIARDTYGYTF,TGTGCCAGCAGCATAGCTAGGGACACCTATGGCTACACCTTC
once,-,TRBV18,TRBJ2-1,CASSPAGGWWELNEQFF,TGTGCCAGCTCACCAGCCGGAGGGTGGTGGGAGCTCAATGAGCAGTTCTTC
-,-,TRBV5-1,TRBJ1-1,CASSLGISSRTEAFF,TGCGCCAGCAGCCTGGGTATAAGTAGTCGGACTGAAGCTTTCTTT
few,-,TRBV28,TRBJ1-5,CASSLFRQPQHF,TGTGCCAGCAGTTTATTTAGACAGCCCCAGCATTTT
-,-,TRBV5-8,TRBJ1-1,CASSEVGVTYTEAFF,TGTGCCAGCAGCGAGGTGGGGGTGACTTACACTGAAGCTTTCTTT
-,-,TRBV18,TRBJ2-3,CASSPSTDTQYF,TGTGCCAGCTCCCCCAGCACAGATACGCAGTATTTT
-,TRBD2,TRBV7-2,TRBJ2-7,CASLKEVLAGSEQYF,TGTGCCAGCCTCAAGGAAGTGCTAGCGGGAAGTGAGCAGTACTTC
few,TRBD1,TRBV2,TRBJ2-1,CASSDMDRAFVF,TGTGCCAGCAGTGATATGGACAGGGCTTTTGTCTTC
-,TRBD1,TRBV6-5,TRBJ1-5,CASSYTQGAHQPQHF,TGTGCCAGCAGTTACACACAGGGGGCACATCAGCCCCAGCATTTT
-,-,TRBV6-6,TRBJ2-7,CASSPRGPPYEQYF,TGTGCCAGCAGTCCCCGGGGCCCGCCTTACGAGCAGTACTTC
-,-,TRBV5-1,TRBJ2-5,CASSLVVQETQYF,TGCGCCAGCAGCTTGGTGGTACAAGAGACCCAGTACTTC
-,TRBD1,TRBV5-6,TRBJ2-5,CASSSAGDRAKGTQYF,TGTGCCAGCAGCTCGGCTGGGGACAGGGCGAAGGGGACCCAGTACTTC
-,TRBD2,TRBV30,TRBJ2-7,CAWGVTSGSYEQYF,TGTGCCTGGGGGGTCACTAGCGGCTCCTACGAGCAGTACTTC
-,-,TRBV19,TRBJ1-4,CASSAGVGSEKLFF,TGTGCCAGTAGTGCTGGTGTGGGTAGTGAAAAACTGTTTTTT
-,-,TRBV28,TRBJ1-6,CASSLLNSPLHF,TGTGCCAGCAGTTTACTTAATTCACCCCTCCACTTT
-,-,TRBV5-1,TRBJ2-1,CASSSGVPSYNEQFF,TGCGCCAGCAGTTCAGGGGTGCCCTCCTACAATGAGCAGTTCTTC
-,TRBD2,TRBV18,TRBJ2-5,CASSPGLAQETQYF,TGTGCCAGCTCACCAGGACTAGCCCAAGAGACCCAGTACTTC
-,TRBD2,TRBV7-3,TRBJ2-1,CASSLIAGDEQFF,TGTGCCAGCAGCTTGATAGCGGGAGATGAGCAGTTCTTC
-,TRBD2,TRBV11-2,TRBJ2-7,CASSQGLAGVGEQYF,TGTGCCAGCAGCCAGGGACTAGCGGGAGTAGGCGAGCAGTACTTC
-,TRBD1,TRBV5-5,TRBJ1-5,CASSPYPGQGIYQPQHF,TGTGCCAGCAGCCCCTATCCGGGACAGGGTATTTATCAGCCCCAGCATTTT
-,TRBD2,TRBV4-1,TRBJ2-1,CASSQGSPSGSMSEQFF,TGCGCCAGCAGCCAAGGGTCCCCTAGCGGGAGTATGAGTGAGCAGTTCTTC
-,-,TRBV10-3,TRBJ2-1,CAIRGHGSSYNEQFF,TGTGCCATCAGGGGACATGGGAGCTCCTACAATGAGCAGTTCTTC
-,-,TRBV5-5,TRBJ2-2,CASSLSPGRGTGELFF,TGTGCCAGCAGCTTAAGTCCAGGGCGGGGAACCGGGGAGCTGTTTTTT
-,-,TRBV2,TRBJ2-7,CASSGDGAEQYF,TGTGCCAGCAGTGGGGACGGAGCGGAGCAGTACTTC
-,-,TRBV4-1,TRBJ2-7,CASSPRGAPEQYF,TGCGCCAGCAGCCCACGGGGCGCGCCGGAGCAGTACTTC
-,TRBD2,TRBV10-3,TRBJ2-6,CAIGGVSGRSGANVLTF,TGTGCCATCGGGGGGGTTAGCGGGAGATCAGGGGCCAACGTCCTGACTTTC
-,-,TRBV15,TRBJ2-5,CATSSPTAERETQYF,TGTGCCACCAGCAGCCCCACCGCGGAGAGGGAGACCCAGTACTTC
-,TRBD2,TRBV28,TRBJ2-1,CASSLRGLAVFNEQFF,TGTGCCAGCAGTTTAAGGGGACTAGCGGTATTCAATGAGCAGTTCTTC
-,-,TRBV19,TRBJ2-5,CATPGEDQETQYF,TGTGCCACCCCAGGGGAGGACCAAGAGACCCAGTACTTC
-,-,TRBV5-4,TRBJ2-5,CASSNRTQETQYF,TGTGCCAGCAGCAACCGGACCCAAGAGACCCAGTACTTC
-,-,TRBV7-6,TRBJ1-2,CASSARGSNYGYTF,TGTGCCAGCAGCGCCAGGGGATCAAACTATGGCTACACCTTC
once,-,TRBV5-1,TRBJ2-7,CASSFEGGYEQYF,TGCGCCAGCAGCTTTGAAGGGGGCTACGAGCAGTACTTC
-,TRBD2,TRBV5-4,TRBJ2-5,CASSLVGGRFEETQYF,TGTGCCAGCAGCTTGGTAGGCGGGAGGTTCGAAGAGACCCAGTACTTC
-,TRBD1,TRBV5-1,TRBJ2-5,CASSLADRDETQYF,TGCGCCAGCAGCTTGGCCGACAGGGACGAGACCCAGTACTTC
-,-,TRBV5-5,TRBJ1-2,CASSLSSSYGYTF,TGTGCCAGCAGCCTCAGTTCCTCCTATGGCTACACCTTC
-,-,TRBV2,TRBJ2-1,CASSPREDNEQFF,TGTGCCAGCTCGCCAAGAGAGGACAATGAGCAGTTCTTC
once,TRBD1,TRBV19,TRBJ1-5,CASSPQTGTSNQPQHF,TGTGCCAGTAGTCCACAGACAGGGACTAGCAATCAGCCCCAGCATTTT
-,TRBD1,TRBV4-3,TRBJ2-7,CASSQAGGLYEQYF,TGCGCCAGCAGCCAAGCAGGGGGCCTGTACGAGCAGTACTTC
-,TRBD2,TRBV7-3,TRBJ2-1,CASSARLAGAGYNEQFF,TGTGCCAGCAGCGCACGACTAGCGGGAGCCGGATACAATGAGCAGTTCTTC
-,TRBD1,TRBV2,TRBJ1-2,CASILDRAGYGYTF,TGTGCCAGCATCTTGGACAGGGCCGGCTATGGCTACACCTTC
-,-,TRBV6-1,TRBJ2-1,CASSEKRNEQFF,TGTGCCAGCAGTGAAAAGCGAAATGAGCAGTTCTTC
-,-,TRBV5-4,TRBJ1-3,CASSSGNTIYF,TGCGCCAGCAGTTCTGGAAACACCATATATTTT
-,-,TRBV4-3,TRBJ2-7,CASSRQAGDSYEQYF,TGCGCCAGCTCCCGACAGGCGGGAGATTCTTACGAGCAGTACTTC
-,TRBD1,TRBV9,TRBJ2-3,CASSDTSGGYTQYF,TGTGCCAGCAGCGACACCTCAGGGGGATATACGCAGTATTTT
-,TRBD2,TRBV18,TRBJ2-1,CASSPSRLASNEQFF,TGTGCCAGCTCACCTTCCAGACTAGCCTCTAATGAGCAGTTCTTC